This T cell receptor (beta chain) originates from a study of blood T cells in healthy people across ages. It was with a sample-barcoded 5' primer and a J-beta primer mix that a second PCR of about 7 to 12 cycles was run. TCRdb ran MiXCR on the 5' RACE reads and lists one entry per CDR3 protein. The sample holds about 730,000 distinct CDR3 sequences, 35% to 45% seen once. V lost 3 bases and J lost 15; bases outside the gene matches: 10. CDR1 and CDR2 (germline): SGDLS, YYNGEE. This CDR3 contains 13 residues. The specimen sequenced was blood. The chain joins TRBV9 to TRBJ1-4, with 8 bases matching TRBD1. This TCR was sampled from a woman aged 55-69 years in good health. CDR3 coding DNA: TGTGCCAGCAGCGGGACAGGGTCGGGGATGTTGTTTTTT. As protein: CASSGTGSGMLFF.